One and the same sample provided the 23 T cell receptor beta chains below, sequenced in a study of CD8 T cells in ankylosing spondylitis. Points from the study as a whole: Blood from ankylosing spondylitis patients appeared to carry a characteristic roughly 8-variant TCR beta motif.

Their recognized antigens are unknown. Each CDR3 protein is one row after TCRdb ran MiXCR on the 5' RACE reads. This repertoire shows roughly 350,000 distinct CDR3 sequences, roughly 8% found once; its top ten account for roughly 15%. Sample: blood, either unsorted or a sorted T cell fraction (not recorded which). These receptors were collected from a male donor with ankylosing spondylitis.

The gene calls are TRBV6-2 or TRBV6-3 and TRBJ2-1, with D possibly TRBD2 on 6 matching bases. The V gene lost 2 bases and the J gene lost 8 bases, with 19 bases spanning the gap. Germline V gene sequence: CDR1 MNHEY, CDR2 SVGEGT. This CDR3 spans 16 amino acids. CDR3 residues: CASSYTPGRWEDEQFF. The CDR3 nucleotides are TGTGCCAGCAGTTACACCCCCGGACGGTGGGAGGATGAGCAGTTCTTC.

The rearrangement links TRBV20-1 to TRBJ1-2; TRBD1 aligns across 7 bases. V lost 3 bases to trimming and J lost 4 bases; unmatched junction nucleotides: 8. This CDR3 region has 14 residues. Germline V gene lookup returns CDR1 DFQATT and CDR2 SNEGSKA (reference sequence). CDR3 protein: CSASRQGDLYGYTF. CDR3 bases: TGCAGTGCTAGCAGACAGGGCGATCTCTATGGCTACACCTTC.

Only one count was recorded for this clonotype. The rearrangement links TRBV25-1 to TRBJ2-4, with a tentative D call TRBD1 (5 bases). The CDR3 loop spans 16 amino acids. Germline lookup yields CDR1 MGHDK and CDR2 SYGVNS. The ends were cut back, 4 bases at V and 0 bases at J, with 13 bases in the middle. CDR3 in amino acids: CASSGLDTLAKNIQYF. The CDR3 DNA follows: TGTGCCAGCAGTGGGCTGGACACTTTAGCCAAAAACATTCAGTACTTC.

This clonotype was seen a few times. The chain joins TRBV12-3 or TRBV12-4 to TRBJ2-2; 7 bases match TRBD1. This CDR3 region has 15 residues. With 3 bases clipped from V and 4 bases from J, the junction kept 5 bases outside the gene matches. CDR3 loop: CASSFGDRVTGELFF. The CDR3, as DNA: TGTGCCAGCAGTTTCGGAGACAGGGTCACCGGGGAGCTGTTTTTT.

The chain has TRBV12-3 or TRBV12-4 and TRBJ1-6; no clear D. The CDR3 has 16 amino acids. V was shortened by 6 bases and J by 0 bases, with 12 bases between the two germline ends. CDR3: CASSDRSSSYNSPLHF. The CDR3 DNA reads TGTGCCAGCAGCGATAGGTCGAGCTCCTATAATTCACCCCTCCACTTT.

The rearrangement joins TRBV19 to TRBJ2-4; 12 bases fit TRBD2. CDR3 size: 17 residues. V was pared by 4 bases and J by 3 bases, with 7 bases of the junction left unmatched. The germline CDR1 and CDR2 sequences are LNHDA and SQIVND (reference sequence). The CDR3 region has the DNA TGTGCCAGTAGTACTACTAGCGGGAGGTTGGACAAAAACATTCAGTACTTC. Amino acids: CASSTTSGRLDKNIQYF.

This clonotype was observed a handful of times. The chain combines TRBV11-2 with TRBJ2-1; D uncertain. This CDR3 has 12 residues. Germline V gene lookup returns CDR1 SGHAT and CDR2 FQNNGV. V gave up 5 bases and J gave up 5 bases, with 7 bases separating them. The CDR3 DNA reads as TGTGCCAGCAGCCGACACGACAATGAGCAGTTCTTC. This codes for CASSRHDNEQFF.

This clonotype occurred a few times. This rearrangement joins TRBV20-1 to TRBJ2-7, with D hard to call. This CDR3 contains 14 residues. V lost 0 bases, J lost 2 bases, and 11 bases lay in between. The germline V gene encodes CDR1 DFQATT and CDR2 SNEGSKA (reference sequence). CDR3 protein: CSARDTVQAYEQYF. CDR3 DNA: TGCAGTGCTAGAGATACTGTTCAGGCCTACGAGCAGTACTTC.

This clonotype was seen a handful of times. V usage is TRBV6-2 or TRBV6-3 and J usage is TRBJ1-5, with D maybe TRBD1 (5 bases). The V and J ends lost 6 bases and 5 bases respectively, with 17 bases between them. Per the germline V gene, CDR1 is MNHEY and CDR2 is SVGEGT. The CDR3 spans 15 residues. The CDR3 DNA reads TGTGCCAGCAGCCCCGGGACGGATCATGATCAGCCCCAGCATTTT. Its translation: CASSPGTDHDQPQHF.

This clonotype was seen only a few times. This rearrangement joins TRBV11-2 to TRBJ2-5; no definite D call. Germline CDR1 reads SGHAT; CDR2 reads FQNNGV. V was pared by 5 bases and J by 5 bases, with 18 bases between. The CDR3 loop spans 15 amino acids. CDR3 in DNA: TGTGCCAGCAGCGGCGGTGGCAGCGCTTCGGAGACCCAGTACTTC. Protein product: CASSGGGSASETQYF.

This clonotype was seen repeatedly, ten times or more. The CDR3 here is CASSLDRADTDTQYF. The CDR3 bases are TGTGCCAGCAGCCTTGACAGGGCGGACACAGATACGCAGTATTTT. V is TRBV6-1 and J is TRBJ2-3; 7 positions match TRBD1. CDR1 is MNHNS, CDR2 SASEGT, per germline. The V gene end was trimmed by 6 bases and the J gene end by 2 bases; junction bases not matched to a gene: 8. The CDR3 consists of 15 residues.

This clonotype was counted a few times. The chain links TRBV3-1 to TRBJ2-2; D gene uncertain. V lost 1 base, J lost 5 bases, and 11 bases lay in between. The CDR3 contains 15 residues. Germline V gene data show CDR1 as LGHDT and CDR2 as YNNKEL (reference sequence). The CDR3 nucleotides are TGTGCCAGCAGCCAAGTTGGAGTCGGAACCGGGGAGCTGTTTTTT. Translation: CASSQVGVGTGELFF.

The CDR3 reads CASSLVLEGELFF. CDR3 coding DNA: TGTGCCAGCAGTTTGGTATTGGAAGGGGAGCTGTTTTTT. The chain links TRBV12-3 or TRBV12-4 to TRBJ2-2; D ambiguous. The germline V and J ends were trimmed by 3 bases and 8 bases, with 10 bases remaining between them. The CDR3 consists of 13 residues.

The table lists this clonotype with a few counts. The chain couples TRBV15 to TRBJ2-3; maybe TRBD2 (6 bases). The CDR3 sequence is 15 residues long. Germline CDR1 is LNHNV and CDR2 is YYDKDF (reference sequence). Trimming pared 0 bases from V and 6 bases from J, leaving 13 bases between. The CDR3 DNA sequence: TGTGCCACCAGCAGAGAGGGACTCTACGCGGATACGCAGTATTTT. Amino acids: CATSREGLYADTQYF.

This clonotype occurred many times. The CDR3 here is CASSYQGSLQPQHF. The DNA of the CDR3 is TGTGCCAGCAGTTACCAGGGAAGTTTGCAGCCCCAGCATTTT. The rearrangement uses TRBV6-2 or TRBV6-3 and TRBJ1-5; tentative D call: TRBD1 (5 bases). This CDR3 has 14 residues. Germline V lookup: CDR1 MNHEY, CDR2 SVGEGT. Trimming took 2 bases from V and 7 from J, leaving 12 bases between them.

By its share, this clonotype is medium-sized. This sequence joins TRBV6-5 and TRBJ2-3, with TRBD2 matching over 12 bases. The J segment lost 6 bases and the V segment lost 4 bases, leaving 5 bases of the junction unmatched. There are 15 residues in the CDR3. Germline V gene lookup returns CDR1 MNHEY and CDR2 SVGAGI. CDR3 bases: TGTGCCAGCAGTTCGACTAGCGGGAGAGTTGATACGCAGTATTTT. Translation gives CASSSTSGRVDTQYF.

This clonotype came up a few times. The rearrangement joins TRBV7-3 to TRBJ2-3; 7 bases are shared with TRBD2. The V and J ends lost 4 bases and 3 bases, in that order; junction bases with no gene match: 7. The V gene's germline CDR1 is SGHTA and CDR2 FQGTGA. The CDR3 is 15 residues long. CDR3 nucleotides: TGTGCCAGCAGCTACCAGCCGGGACTAACAGATACGCAGTATTTT. Amino acids: CASSYQPGLTDTQYF.

This clonotype has a handful of counts. The V call is TRBV27, the J call TRBJ2-1, with 8 bases that match TRBD2. The CDR3 length is 14 residues. CDR1 MNHEY and CDR2 SMNVEV come from the germline V gene (reference sequence). The ends lost 7 bases at V and 4 bases at J; junction bases unmatched: 6. The CDR3: CASKIAGIYNEQFF. CDR3 nucleotides: TGTGCCAGCAAAATAGCGGGGATATACAATGAGCAGTTCTTC.

V is TRBV12-3 or TRBV12-4 and J is TRBJ2-6; 8 bases are a match to TRBD1. Unmatched junction bases numbered 3, after V lost 3 bases and J lost 2 bases. The CDR3 sequence is 16 residues long. The CDR3 nucleotides are TGTGCCAGCAGTTTTCAGGGGGCGCCTGGGGCCAACGTCCTGACTTTC. Translation gives CASSFQGAPGANVLTF.

This clonotype was counted only a few times. The rearrangement joins TRBV5-1 to TRBJ2-1; 8 bases map to TRBD1. The CDR3 spans 15 residues. V gave up 4 bases and J gave up 7 bases; unmatched junction bases: 10. Germline CDR1 is SGHRS and CDR2 is YFSETQ. CDR3 sequence: CASSPRTGTRNEQFF. CDR3 sequence (DNA): TGCGCCAGCAGCCCGAGGACAGGGACCCGAAATGAGCAGTTCTTC. Filled out from reference TRBV5-1 and TRBJ2-1, the complete variable domain reads KAGVTQTPRYLIKTRGQQVTLSCSPISGHRSVSWYQQTPGQGLQFLFEYFSETQRNKGNFPGRFSGRQFSNSRSEMNVSTLELGDSALYLCASSPRTGTRNEQFFGPGTRLTVL.

The chain recombines TRBV20-1 with TRBJ2-1, with D perhaps matching TRBD2 (6 bases). V lost 5 bases, J lost 4 bases, and 15 bases lay in between. From germline, CDR1 is DFQATT and CDR2 SNEGSKA (reference sequence). The CDR3 totals 14 residues. The CDR3, as DNA: TGCAGTGCTGAGGACTACTTTCGTTACAATGAGCAGTTCTTC. This sequence encodes CSAEDYFRYNEQFF.

This clonotype was seen many times. The chain links TRBV12-3 or TRBV12-4 to TRBJ2-3, with no clear D. V was shortened by 1 base and J by 2 bases, with 10 bases between the two germline ends. The CDR3 extends over 15 amino acids. The CDR3 loop is CASSLDGPHTDTQYF. Written as DNA, the CDR3 is TGTGCCAGCAGTTTAGACGGCCCACACACAGATACGCAGTATTTT.

A few counts support this clonotype. This chain joins TRBV28 and TRBJ2-3, with TRBD2 matching 7 bases. V gave up 3 bases and J gave up 11 bases; unmatched junction bases: 8. This CDR3 comprises 13 residues. Germline V gene lookup returns CDR1 MDHEN and CDR2 SYDVKM. The CDR3 DNA is TGTGCCAGCAGTTTGGGGACCGGGGGGATGCAGTATTTT. Its protein product is CASSLGTGGMQYF.